This TCR beta chain came from a study of beta chain features in type 1 diabetes. The overall study: Investigators examined 107,917,701 sorted cells across all samples.

The study reverse transcribed the entire isolated RNA, so it sequenced expressed TCRB transcripts. Repertoires were generated with immunoSEQ multiplex PCR, while TCRdb's copy carries only in-frame clones and drops some. The sample has about 160,000 clones, approximately 8.8% seen once; the top ten hold around 0.64%. Naive, central memory, regulatory and stem cell-like memory cells within the CD4+ compartment were sorted using CD45RO/CCR7/CD25/CD127/CD95/CD27. General study results and limits: TCRB CDR3 length was moderately but significantly reduced in all four CD4+ subsets of Type 1 diabetes patients. cDNA-based reads could over-represent cells with high TCR expression.

This CDR3 region has 15 residues. J gave up 4 bases and V 2 bases, and 5 bases lay outside the gene matches. CDR1 is SQVTM and CDR2 is ANQGSEA in the germline V gene. Concerning this clone: Its antigen is still unknown.

The V call is TRBV29-1, the J call TRBJ2-1; 10 nucleotides match TRBD2. Material for sequencing was central memory CD4+ T cells from blood. The receptor's source is a woman in her thirties with type 1 diabetes. CDR3 in DNA: TGCAGCGTTGAAAGGCTAGCGGGAGAATACAATGAGCAGTTCTTC. It specifies CSVERLAGEYNEQFF.